Sequencing of this TCR beta chain was carried out in a study of CXCR3-negative and CXCR3-positive naive CD8 T cells. With regard to this clonotype: Its antigen is not known.

UMI-labeled TRB cDNA libraries were prepared by 5' RACE. TCRdb re-called the 5' RACE reads and shows each CDR3 protein once, DNA omitted. The listing contains some 130,000 distinct CDR3 sequences. Study-wide results and limits: CXCR3-positive naive cells had TRB CDR3s that were more hydrophobic than CXCR3-negative naive cells had. TRBV-TRBJ usage was alike in naive CXCR3-negative and CXCR3-positive cells but differed in memory cells.

Those CD8+ T cells considered naive were CD45RO-CCR7+CD27+CD95-. The sample was naive CXCR3+ CD8+ T cells from blood. As to subset: CD45RO-CCR7+CD27+CD95- naive CD8+ T cells expressing CXCR3 (TNR3+). This receptor was taken from a human donor in good health. Some clones in this sample may be carry-over from other donors' samples.

CDR3 residues: CASSPPLGQDEQFF. The V call is TRBV18, the J call TRBJ2-1. From germline, CDR1 is KGHSH and CDR2 LQKENI. There are 14 residues in the CDR3.